The 30 T cell receptor beta chains below all came from one sample that was sequenced in a study of blood T cells in healthy people across ages. The use of a sample-barcoded 5' primer and a J-beta primer mix characterized a second PCR of about 7 to 12 cycles. Via MiXCR, TCRdb re-called the 5' RACE reads, giving one row per CDR3 protein. Altogether around 1,500,000 distinct CDR3 sequences are present, 28% being singletons, with the ten largest covering 7.7%. Sequencing used blood. These TCRs come from a woman in her 30s in good health.

The DNA for the CDR3 is TGTGCCAGCAGTTCTCCTAGCGGGAGGGCCGTGGGAGAGACCCAGTACTTC. It is translated as CASSSPSGRAVGETQYF. The chain links TRBV12-3 or TRBV12-4 to TRBJ2-5, with 12 bases that match TRBD2. The V segment lost 4 bases and the J segment 4 bases; nucleotides outside the gene matches: 10. The length of the CDR3 is 17 residues.

A single count supports this clonotype. This is likely a read error, given that the CDR3 carries no conserved phenylalanine or tryptophan at its end. This sequence joins TRBV5-1 and TRBJ2-5, with 8 bases fitting TRBD2. This CDR3 is built from 14 residues. V lost 4 bases to trimming and J lost 1 base; unmatched junction nucleotides: 3. Germline V gene sequence: CDR1 SGHRS, CDR2 YFSETQ. The CDR3 bases are TGCGCCAGCAGCCCGCGGGAGGCCCAAGAGACCCAGTACTCC. It encodes CASSPREAQETQYS.

This clonotype appeared a few times. An end of the junction differs from the germline gene, which may be a read error. The rearrangement joins TRBV5-1 to TRBJ2-6; TRBD1 matches 9 bases. From germline, CDR1 is SGHRS and CDR2 YFSETQ. The CDR3 is 19 residues long. As DNA, the CDR3 is TGCGCCAGTGCCGGGACAGGGAAAAGAACCCCCTCTGGGGCCAACGTCCCGACTTTC. It specifies CASAGTGKRTPSGANVPTF.

The J gene is TRBJ2-2, the V gene TRBV7-6; 9 bases line up with TRBD2. With 6 bases clipped from V and 6 bases from J, the junction kept 8 bases outside the gene matches. This CDR3 region has 15 residues. Germline V CDR1 and CDR2: SGHVS, FNYEAQ. CDR3 amino acids: CASRGGLAPAGELFF. DNA of the CDR3: TGTGCCAGCAGGGGCGGACTAGCGCCCGCCGGGGAGCTGTTTTTT.

Many counts were recorded for this clonotype. The gene calls are TRBV12-3 or TRBV12-4 and TRBJ1-2; D is unclear. The V gene lost 8 bases and the J gene lost 8 bases, with 21 bases spanning the gap. The CDR3 covers 14 residues. The CDR3 nucleotides are TGTGCCAGCGCCCGCCTGGGGAGCAATAACGGCTACACCTTC. It yields the protein CASARLGSNNGYTF.

The chain uses TRBV18 and TRBJ2-7, with 12 bases matching TRBD2. In germline, CDR1 is KGHSH, CDR2 LQKENI. V lost 4 bases and J lost 3; bases outside the gene matches: 10. The length of the CDR3 is 17 residues. CDR3 nucleotide sequence: TGTGCCAGCTCACTAGGGACTAGCGGGTGTTACGTCTACGAGCAGTACTTC. This gives the protein CASSLGTSGCYVYEQYF. Based on the CDR3 plus reference TRBV18 and TRBJ2-7, the full variable domain is NAGVMQNPRHLVRRRGQEARLRCSPMKGHSHVYWYRQLPEEGLKFMVYLQKENIIDESGMPKERFSAEFPKEGPSILRIQQVVRGDSAAYFCASSLGTSGCYVYEQYFGPGTRLTVT.

This clonotype occurred a few times. The genes are TRBV9 and TRBJ2-1; D not certain. Trimming stripped 7 bases from V and 0 bases from J, with 11 bases between. There are 14 residues in the CDR3. CDR1 and CDR2 from the germline V gene are SGDLS and YYNGEE. The CDR3 sequence is CASGSFSSYNEQFF. CDR3 DNA sequence: TGTGCCAGCGGGTCTTTTAGCTCCTACAATGAGCAGTTCTTC.

The rearrangement joins TRBV27 to TRBJ2-1; a possible D gene is TRBD1 (6 bases). V was cut by 2 bases and J by 8 bases, with 10 bases left in between. The CDR3 runs 13 residues. The germline V gene encodes CDR1 MNHEY and CDR2 SMNVEV (reference sequence). The CDR3 spells CASSLREGDEQFF. DNA for the CDR3: TGTGCCAGCAGTTTACGCGAGGGGGATGAGCAGTTCTTC.

This clonotype turned up a few times. The rearrangement uses TRBV7-2 and TRBJ1-4; a weak D match, TRBD1 (5 bases). The CDR3 sequence is 16 residues long. Germline values: CDR1 SGHTA, CDR2 FQGNSA. Trimming shortened V by 6 bases and J by 2 bases, and 16 bases separated the two germline ends. For the CDR3, the DNA is TGTGCCAGCAGTTCGCGGCCGGGGGGGACTAATGAAAAACTGTTTTTT. Translated: CASSSRPGGTNEKLFF.

The chain recombines TRBV7-2 with TRBJ1-2; D not resolved. Germline V CDR1 and CDR2: SGHTA, FQGNSA. V shed 3 bases and J shed 8 bases, with 10 bases lying between them. The CDR3 spans 12 residues. CDR3 nucleotide sequence: TGTGCCAGCAGCTTGCGCAGAGAGGGCTACACCTTC. It specifies CASSLRREGYTF.

As concerns this clonotype: Without the conserved terminal phenylalanine or tryptophan, this CDR3 likely stems from a read error. This chain joins TRBV14 and TRBJ2-5; D gene ambiguous. V dropped 5 bases and J dropped 4 bases, with 8 bases sitting between them. Germline lookup yields CDR1 SGHDN and CDR2 FVKESK. The CDR3 contains 12 residues. The CDR3 coding sequence is TGTGCCAGCAGCACCGCCGCAGAGACCCAGTACTTA. It encodes CASSTAAETQYL.

In its sample, this clonotype was seen a few times. This chain uses TRBV19 with TRBJ1-1, with D unclear. The CDR3 runs to 12 residues. CDR1 is LNHDA and CDR2 is SQIVND in the germline V gene (reference sequence). Trimming removed 7 bases at V and 1 base at J, with 7 bases between. The CDR3 region is CASTETNTEAFF. CDR3 nucleotides: TGTGCCAGTACCGAGACGAACACTGAAGCTTTCTTT.

The gene calls are TRBV4-1 and TRBJ2-1; TRBD2 might be the D (7 bases). CDR1 and CDR2 (germline): MGHRA, YSYEKL. The V gene lost 4 bases and the J gene lost 6 bases, with 28 bases spanning the gap. This CDR3 has 19 amino acids. The CDR3: CASSLGGARGGSRGNEQFF. The CDR3 DNA reads as TGCGCCAGCAGCCTGGGGGGGGCTAGAGGTGGTTCTAGAGGCAATGAGCAGTTCTTC.

This clonotype was picked up a small number of times. The rearrangement joins TRBV20-1 to TRBJ2-4; unclear D gene. The CDR3 runs to 15 residues. The germline CDR1 and CDR2 sequences are DFQATT and SNEGSKA (reference sequence). V lost 3 bases to trimming and J lost 4 bases, with 16 bases between them. CDR3 sequence (DNA): TGCAGTGCTAGTAAGGCAGCCGTGGGGAAAAACATTCAGTACTTC. Translated, it gives CSASKAAVGKNIQYF.

Comment on this clonotype: A much larger clone differs by one base, so this may be a read error. The rearrangement joins TRBV4-1 to TRBJ2-5, with 13 positions matching TRBD2. CDR1 is MGHRA, CDR2 YSYEKL, per germline. The CDR3 runs 17 residues. The CDR3 is CASSHLGLAGSQETRYF. The CDR3 nucleotides are TGCGCCAGCAGCCACTTGGGACTAGCGGGGTCACAAGAGACCCGGTACTTC.

Ten or more counts support this clonotype. The chain employs TRBV24-1 and TRBJ2-3; D unclear. This CDR3 is built from 13 residues. Germline V CDR1 and CDR2: KGHDR, SFDVKD. V was trimmed by 2 bases and J by 6 bases, leaving 8 bases between them. The CDR3 nucleotides are TGTGCCACCAGTGATTCCTCTAGGGATACGCAGTATTTT. This codes for CATSDSSRDTQYF.

The chain has TRBV7-6 and TRBJ2-5, with 10 bases matching TRBD2. Trimming took 0 bases from V and 2 from J; bases not matched to a gene: 9. The germline V gene has CDR1 SGHVS and CDR2 FNYEAQ. The CDR3 is 18 amino acids. The chain's CDR3 is CASSLAPSGGAVQETQYF. As DNA, the CDR3 is TGTGCCAGCAGCTTAGCACCTAGCGGGGGAGCCGTACAAGAGACCCAGTACTTC.

This clonotype was seen ten or more times. J is TRBJ2-7 and V is TRBV25-1; D unclear. Germline CDR1 MGHDK, CDR2 SYGVNS. V was pared by 3 bases and J by 2 bases, with 11 bases between. The CDR3 sequence is 14 residues long. For the CDR3, the DNA is TGTGCCAGCAGTGAGGGTACGTCGACCTACGAGCAGTACTTC. Protein product: CASSEGTSTYEQYF.

This clonotype was counted only a few times. CDR3 amino acids: CASSSAGGGYEQYF. The CDR3 bases are TGTGCCAGCAGCTCAGCAGGGGGCGGTTACGAGCAGTACTTC. V usage is TRBV7-2 and J usage is TRBJ2-7, with 8 nucleotides matching TRBD1. Trimming cost V 4 bases and J 4 bases; bases outside gene matches: 6. CDR3 length: 14 residues. Germline V gene lookup returns CDR1 SGHTA and CDR2 FQGNSA.

This clonotype has just a few counts. The chain couples TRBV9 to TRBJ2-3; TRBD2 aligns across 8 bases. Germline values: CDR1 SGDLS, CDR2 YYNGEE. The CDR3 is 16 amino acids. After removal of 0 bases from V and 4 bases from J, the junction contained 7 bases not matched to a gene. The CDR3: CASSVVAGRGSDTQYF. CDR3 sequence (DNA): TGTGCCAGCAGCGTAGTAGCGGGGAGAGGGTCAGATACGCAGTATTTT. Full variable domain (outside the CDR3, taken from reference TRBV9 and TRBJ2-3): DSGVTQTPKHLITATGQRVTLRCSPRSGDLSVYWYQQSLDQGLQFLIQYYNGEERAKGNILERFSAQQFPDLHSELNLSSLELGDSALYFCASSVVAGRGSDTQYFGPGTRLTVL.

There are a few counts of this clonotype. This chain joins TRBV29-1 and TRBJ2-5; TRBD1 agrees at 8 bases. Germline lookup yields CDR1 SQVTM and CDR2 ANQGSEA. The CDR3 is 12 residues long. V gave up 5 bases and J gave up 5 bases; unmatched junction bases: 4. The DNA of the CDR3 is TGCAGCGTTAGGACAGGGTTGGAGACCCAGTACTTC. Protein sequence: CSVRTGLETQYF. Full variable domain (outside the CDR3, taken from reference TRBV29-1 and TRBJ2-5): SAVISQKPSRDICQRGTSLTIQCQVDSQVTMMFWYRQQPGQSLTLIATANQGSEATYESGFVIDKFPISRPNLTFSTLTVSNMSPEDSSIYLCSVRTGLETQYFGPGTRLLVL.

This clonotype was observed once. The chain combines TRBV5-1 with TRBJ2-2, with D perhaps TRBD1 (5 bases). The germline gives CDR1 SGHRS, CDR2 YFSETQ. This CDR3 spans 15 amino acids. The ends were cut back, 2 bases at V and 3 bases at J, with 11 bases in the middle. The CDR3 region is CASSLKGLDTGELFF. The CDR3 coding sequence is TGCGCCAGCAGCTTAAAGGGGCTGGACACCGGGGAGCTGTTTTTT.

This clonotype was seen at least ten times. V usage is TRBV20-1 and J usage is TRBJ2-5, with D possibly being TRBD2 (6 bases). With 6 bases removed from V and 1 base from J, the gap between germline ends came to 12 bases. The CDR3 spans 13 residues. Looked up from germline, CDR1 is DFQATT and CDR2 is SNEGSKA (reference sequence). CDR3 amino acids: CSAILAPQETQYF. Written as DNA, the CDR3 is TGCAGTGCGATACTAGCACCCCAAGAGACCCAGTACTTC.

This clonotype has more than one count but fewer than ten. J is TRBJ2-7 and V is TRBV2, with D perhaps assigned TRBD1 or TRBD2 (6 bases each). The CDR3 spans 10 residues. Per germline, CDR1 SNHLY and CDR2 FYNNEI. Trimming shortened V by 7 bases and J by 8 bases, and 9 bases separated the two germline ends. The CDR3 coding sequence is TGTGCCAGCAAGGGGGGCCAGCAGTACTTC. It translates to CASKGGQQYF.

This chain connects TRBV6-6 to TRBJ1-1; TRBD1 might be the D (5 bases). Germline CDR1 reads MNHNY; CDR2 reads SVGAGI (reference sequence). Trimming stripped 5 bases from V and 1 base from J, with 20 bases between. The CDR3 contains 17 residues. CDR3 nucleotide sequence: TGTGCCAGCAGTCAGTCCCCCCGACAGTCCTCGAACACTGAAGCTTTCTTT. It encodes CASSQSPRQSSNTEAFF.

A word on this clonotype: One end of the junction fails to match germline, which may point to a read error. This chain links TRBV12-3 or TRBV12-4 with TRBJ1-2; TRBD1 is a possible D gene (6 bases). This CDR3 contains 15 residues. Here the CDR3 reads CSSSFWGTSNYGYTF. The CDR3 DNA reads as TGTTCCAGCAGTTTCTGGGGGACATCTAACTATGGCTACACCTTC.

The rearrangement uses TRBV5-1 and TRBJ1-4, with D uncertain. This CDR3 contains 15 residues. V dropped 1 base and J dropped 5 bases, with 12 bases sitting between them. Germline values: CDR1 SGHRS, CDR2 YFSETQ. CDR3 sequence (DNA): TGCGCCAGCAGCTTGTACGGTGGAACGAATGAAAAACTGTTTTTT. Its protein is CASSLYGGTNEKLFF. The full variable domain, rest sourced from reference TRBV5-1 and TRBJ1-4, is KAGVTQTPRYLIKTRGQQVTLSCSPISGHRSVSWYQQTPGQGLQFLFEYFSETQRNKGNFPGRFSGRQFSNSRSEMNVSTLELGDSALYLCASSLYGGTNEKLFFGSGTQLSVL.

The chain combines TRBV11-2 with TRBJ1-1; weak D call: TRBD1 (5 bases). Trimming removed 8 bases at V and 1 base at J, with 17 bases between. The CDR3 contains 15 residues. The germline gives CDR1 SGHAT, CDR2 FQNNGV. Here the CDR3 DNA reads TGTGCCAGCTCACAGGCTGTAAGCCCGAACACTGAAGCTTTCTTT. This translates into CASSQAVSPNTEAFF.

Ten or more counts support this clonotype. The chain joins TRBV20-1 to TRBJ2-7; D ambiguous. CDR3 size: 12 residues. Germline V lookup: CDR1 DFQATT, CDR2 SNEGSKA (reference sequence). The ends were cut back, 3 bases at V and 2 bases at J, with 8 bases in the middle. CDR3 bases: TGCAGTGCTAGTCCCGCGACCTACGAGCAGTACTTC. Translated, it gives CSASPATYEQYF.

This clonotype was observed at least ten times. This chain joins TRBV7-3 and TRBJ2-1, with a tentative D call TRBD2 (6 bases). Germline V gene sequence: CDR1 SGHTA, CDR2 FQGTGA. The ends were cut back, 0 bases at V and 2 bases at J, with 11 bases in the middle. The CDR3 has 16 amino acids. CDR3 in amino acids: CASSLTPGGAYNEQFF. The CDR3 DNA is TGTGCCAGCAGCTTAACCCCCGGGGGAGCCTACAATGAGCAGTTCTTC.